This paragraph reports one T cell receptor beta chain. In this sample, this clonotype turned up many times. The specificity of this receptor is unknown. Base-call qualities are not available, and no considerably larger clone is one nucleotide away. The sample belongs to a study of T cells in Graves' hyperthyroidism and ophthalmopathy (dated by TCRdb to between 2019 and 2020). Background on the whole study: Peripheral blood samples were taken at initial diagnosis, before any treatment was given. To identify distinguishing TCR V-J signatures, a discovery cohort of around 100 patients was used, comprising 43 with Graves' ophthalmopathy and some 60 with stable Graves' hyperthyroidism. An independent validation cohort of around 19 hyperthyroidism patients and roughly 16 patients who later progressed to ophthalmopathy tested prospective prediction of ophthalmopathy. The 95 to 100 discovery patients were randomly divided into training and test sets at a 7:3 ratio. In several Graves' hyperthyroidism patients, the study also compared T-cell repertoires from thyroid tissue with T-cell repertoires from blood. Once sampling was done, hyperthyroidism patients were given methimazole at a starting dose of 30 mg daily, whereas ophthalmopathy patients were given high-dose intravenous methylprednisolone. The paper describes TCR Vbeta CDR3 sequencing of around 140 peripheral blood samples, made up of around 41 ophthalmopathy patients, roughly 75 hyperthyroidism patients and some 17 progressor patients. The paper as a whole reports these results and caveats: During validation, the model predicted progression to ophthalmopathy a median of around 7 months ahead of onset, with around 65% sensitivity and less than 85% specificity. In cross-validation, a model built on a 13 V-J signature told ophthalmopathy apart from stable hyperthyroidism with 87.88% sensitivity and roughly 81% specificity, and in testing the same model reached 80%/75%. No statistical method was used to fix the sample size in advance, and group allocation was not hidden from the investigators. Blood samples also contained most of the expanded thyroid clonotypes (frequency above 0.001), which suggests that blood repertoires may reflect thyroid immune responses.

Reading from cysteine to phenylalanine, the CDR3 counts 13 amino acids. The read is trimmed to its CDR3 DNA, 39 bases read in frame from base 1. Cut back by 2 bases and 7 bases, the V and J ends lie 9 bases apart. The CDR1 and CDR2 encoded by the germline V gene are SGHAT and FQNNGV. Amplification of TCR beta CDR3 regions was carried out from RNA transcripts. The first round of RT-PCR for the TCR CDR3 was performed with the HTBI primer set and the Qiagen OneStep RT-PCR kit. Libraries were constructed in a second round of multiplex PCR, after which size selection and purification were carried out. Libraries were sequenced paired-end with 100 bp reads on an Illumina HiSeq2000. The published analysis was carried out like this. Raw data were processed with SOAPnuke, discarding reads with adapters, uncalled bases, mean Phred below 15, or no exact constant-primer or identifier match. COPE v1.2.5 was used to merge high-quality paired reads, and clonotypes were defined as unique nucleotide sequences. MiTCR v1.1 was used to align the clonotypes against IMGT TRBV, TRBD and TRBJ reference segments. The analysis included only V-J combinations with a frequency above 0.0001, which together covered about 99% of the repertoires. The TCS score was defined as the ratio of F50 (clonal expansion) to E x V (chaos), calculated using BLOSUM62-based TCRdist between CDR3 peptides within each V-J. Welch's t-statistics and random forest reduced 450 to 600 V-J features to some 14, which were used in a naive Bayes classifier (R e1071). Using fastp trimming at Q25 and MiXCR clonotype assembly, TCRdb reanalyzed the public sequencing data and kept in-frame beta chains. All rows with the same CDR3 protein become a single entry with the most common DNA and genes. None of the V and J calls come from the authors' own analysis; TCRdb made them. The sample includes about 360,000 distinct CDR3 sequences, with 15% to 19% observed a single time. About a quarter of the sample is taken by the ten largest.

Hyperthyroidism patients were aged 18 to 65 years and newly diagnosed, with disease duration of less than 2 months. Patients with uncontrolled infections, other autoimmune diseases, pregnancy or lactation were excluded. Diagnoses were established on the basis of clinical symptoms, serum thyroxine and TRAb, thyroid ultrasound, and orbital computed tomography. Blood from progressor patients was collected at the time of first diagnosis with hyperthyroidism, before any ophthalmopathy symptoms had appeared. PBMCs were isolated from 10 ml of fresh peripheral blood by Ficoll-Paque density gradient centrifugation. Progressor patients were initially diagnosed with Graves' hyperthyroidism and developed ophthalmopathy during follow-up. Trizol reagent was used to extract total RNA, and RNA quality was then checked on an Agilent 2100 Bioanalyzer.

Sequenced input: blood. The sequence was collected from a woman between 18 and 29 years old with Graves' hyperthyroidism that later progressed to Graves' ophthalmopathy. The sequence joins TRBV11-2 to TRBJ1-5; the D gene assignment is ambiguous. The base sequence is TGTGCCAGCAGCTTAATTGGCCACCAGCCCCAGCATTTT. Its protein product is CASSLIGHQPQHF. Here the CDR3 is joined to the reference TRBV11-2 and TRBJ1-5 genes, and the full variable domain is: EAGVAQSPRYKIIEKRQSVAFWCNPISGHATLYWYQQILGQGPKLLIQFQNNGVVDDSQLPKDRFSAERLKGVDSTLKIQPAKLEDSAVYLCASSLIGHQPQHFGDGTRLSIL.